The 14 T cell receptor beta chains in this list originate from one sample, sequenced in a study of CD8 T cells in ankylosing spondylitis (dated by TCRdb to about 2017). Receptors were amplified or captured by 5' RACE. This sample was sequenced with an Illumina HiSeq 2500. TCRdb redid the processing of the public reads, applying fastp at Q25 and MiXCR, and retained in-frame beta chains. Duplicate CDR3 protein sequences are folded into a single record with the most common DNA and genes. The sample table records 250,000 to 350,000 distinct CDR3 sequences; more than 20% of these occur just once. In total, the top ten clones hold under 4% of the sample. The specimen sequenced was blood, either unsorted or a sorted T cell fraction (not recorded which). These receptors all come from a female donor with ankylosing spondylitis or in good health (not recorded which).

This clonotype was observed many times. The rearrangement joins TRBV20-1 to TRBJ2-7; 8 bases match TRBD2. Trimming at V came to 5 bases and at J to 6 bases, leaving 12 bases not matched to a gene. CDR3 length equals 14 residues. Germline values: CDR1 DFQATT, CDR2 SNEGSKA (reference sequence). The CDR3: CSAPPSGGEAEQYF. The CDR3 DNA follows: TGCAGTGCTCCCCCTTCGGGAGGGGAGGCCGAGCAGTACTTC.

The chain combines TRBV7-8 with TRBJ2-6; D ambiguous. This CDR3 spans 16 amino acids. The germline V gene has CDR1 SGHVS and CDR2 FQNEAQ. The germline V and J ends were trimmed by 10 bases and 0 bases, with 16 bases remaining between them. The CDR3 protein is CATGDRHLSGANVLTF. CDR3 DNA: TGTGCCACCGGAGACCGGCACCTCTCTGGGGCCAACGTCCTGACTTTC.

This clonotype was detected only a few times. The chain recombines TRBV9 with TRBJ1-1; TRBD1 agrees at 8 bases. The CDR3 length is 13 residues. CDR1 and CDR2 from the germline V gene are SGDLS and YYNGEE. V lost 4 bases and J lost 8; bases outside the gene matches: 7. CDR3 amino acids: CASSPMGDREAFF. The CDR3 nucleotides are TGTGCCAGCAGCCCCATGGGGGACAGGGAAGCTTTCTTT.

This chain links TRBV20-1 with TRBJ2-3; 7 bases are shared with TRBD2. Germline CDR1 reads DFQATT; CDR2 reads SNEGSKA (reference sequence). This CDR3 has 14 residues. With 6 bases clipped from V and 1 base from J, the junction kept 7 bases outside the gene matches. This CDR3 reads CSARTRGGTDTQYF. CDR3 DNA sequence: TGCAGTGCACGGACTAGAGGGGGCACAGATACGCAGTATTTT.

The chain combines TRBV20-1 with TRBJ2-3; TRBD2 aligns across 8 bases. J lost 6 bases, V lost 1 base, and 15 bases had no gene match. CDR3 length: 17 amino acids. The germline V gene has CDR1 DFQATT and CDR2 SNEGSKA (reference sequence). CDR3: CSARVVPPGLGGDTQYF. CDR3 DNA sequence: TGCAGTGCTAGAGTCGTACCCCCGGGACTAGGTGGGGATACGCAGTATTTT.

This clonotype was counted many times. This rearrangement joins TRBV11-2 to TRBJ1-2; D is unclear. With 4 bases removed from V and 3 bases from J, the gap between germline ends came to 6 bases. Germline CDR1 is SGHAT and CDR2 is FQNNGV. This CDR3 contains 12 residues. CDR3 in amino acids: CASSYGDYGYTF. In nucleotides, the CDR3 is TGTGCCAGCAGCTATGGGGACTATGGCTACACCTTC.

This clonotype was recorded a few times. The CDR3 protein is CASKVRPHGNQPQHF. The CDR3 nucleotides read TGTGCCAGCAAGGTGCGGCCTCATGGTAATCAGCCCCAGCATTTT. The chain uses TRBV6-1 and TRBJ1-5; D unresolved. Trimming removed 7 bases from V and 4 bases from J, with 17 bases in between. Germline CDR1 and CDR2: MNHNS and SASEGT. CDR3 size: 15 residues.

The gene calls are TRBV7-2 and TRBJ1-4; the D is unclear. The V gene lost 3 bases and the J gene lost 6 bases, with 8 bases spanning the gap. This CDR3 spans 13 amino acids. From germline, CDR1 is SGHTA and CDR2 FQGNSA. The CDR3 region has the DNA TGTGCCAGCAGCTTCGGCAAGGATGAAAAACTGTTTTTT. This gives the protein CASSFGKDEKLFF.

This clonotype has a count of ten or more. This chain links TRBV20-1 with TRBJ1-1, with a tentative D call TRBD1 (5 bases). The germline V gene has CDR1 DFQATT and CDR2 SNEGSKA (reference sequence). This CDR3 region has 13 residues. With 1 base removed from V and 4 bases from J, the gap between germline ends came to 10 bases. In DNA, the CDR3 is TGCAGTGCTAGAGGCGGGGGTGGCACTGAAGCTTTCTTT. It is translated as CSARGGGGTEAFF.

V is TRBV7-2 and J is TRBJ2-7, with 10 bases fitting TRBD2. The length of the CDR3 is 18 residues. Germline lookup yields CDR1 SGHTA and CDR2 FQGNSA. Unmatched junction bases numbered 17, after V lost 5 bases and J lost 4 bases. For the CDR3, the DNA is TGTGCCAGCAGCCTAACGGCCCTAGCGGGAGAGTTCTGGTACGAGCAGTACTTC. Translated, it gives CASSLTALAGEFWYEQYF. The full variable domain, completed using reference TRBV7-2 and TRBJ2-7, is GAGVSQSPSNKVTEKGKDVELRCDPISGHTALYWYRQSLGQGLEFLIYFQGNSAPDKSGLPSDRFSAERTGGSVSTLTIQRTQQEDSAVYLCASSLTALAGEFWYEQYFGPGTRLTVT.

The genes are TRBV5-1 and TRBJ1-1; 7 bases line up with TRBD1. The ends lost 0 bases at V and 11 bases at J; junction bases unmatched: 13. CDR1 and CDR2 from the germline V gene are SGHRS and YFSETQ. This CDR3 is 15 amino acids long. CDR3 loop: CASSLDWAGGLGAFF. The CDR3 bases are TGCGCCAGCAGCTTGGATTGGGCAGGGGGTCTGGGGGCTTTCTTT.

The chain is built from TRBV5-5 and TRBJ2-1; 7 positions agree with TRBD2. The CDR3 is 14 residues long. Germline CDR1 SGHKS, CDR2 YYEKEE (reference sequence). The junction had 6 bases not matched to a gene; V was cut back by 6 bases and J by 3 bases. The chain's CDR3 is CASTASGSYNEQFF. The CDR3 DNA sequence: TGTGCCAGCACCGCTAGCGGCAGCTACAATGAGCAGTTCTTC.

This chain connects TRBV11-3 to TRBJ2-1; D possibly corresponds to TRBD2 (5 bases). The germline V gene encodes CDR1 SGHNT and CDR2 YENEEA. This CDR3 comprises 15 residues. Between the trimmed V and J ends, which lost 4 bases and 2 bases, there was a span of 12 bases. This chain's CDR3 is CASSSLALPYNEQFF. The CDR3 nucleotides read TGTGCCAGCAGCTCTTTAGCGCTACCCTACAATGAGCAGTTCTTC.

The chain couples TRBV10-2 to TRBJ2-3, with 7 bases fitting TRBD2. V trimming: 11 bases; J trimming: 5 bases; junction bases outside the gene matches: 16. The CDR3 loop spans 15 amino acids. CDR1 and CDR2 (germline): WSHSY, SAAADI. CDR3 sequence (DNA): TGCGCCCTTACTCCAACCGGGAGGTCTGTAGATACGCAGTATTTT. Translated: CALTPTGRSVDTQYF.